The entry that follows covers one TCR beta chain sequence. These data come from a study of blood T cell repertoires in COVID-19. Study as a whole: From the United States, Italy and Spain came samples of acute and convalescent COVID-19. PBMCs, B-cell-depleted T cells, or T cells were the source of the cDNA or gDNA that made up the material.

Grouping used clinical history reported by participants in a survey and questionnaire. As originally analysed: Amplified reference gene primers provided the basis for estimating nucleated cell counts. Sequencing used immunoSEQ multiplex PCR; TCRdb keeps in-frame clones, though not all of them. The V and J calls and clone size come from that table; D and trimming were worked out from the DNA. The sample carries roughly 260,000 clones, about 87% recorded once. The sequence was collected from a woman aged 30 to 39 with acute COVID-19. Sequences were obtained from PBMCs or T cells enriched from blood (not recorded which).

CDR3 sequence (DNA): TGTGCCAGCGGGAAAGCGGGGGCTTACAATGAGCAGTTCTTC. Its translation is CASGKAGAYNEQFF. V gene TRBV6-5 combines with J gene TRBJ2-1, with 8 positions matching TRBD2. The trim removed 8 bases at V and 4 bases at J, leaving 7 bases unmatched. CDR1 is MNHEY and CDR2 is SVGAGI in the germline V gene. CDR3 size: 14 residues.